This entry is about one T cell receptor beta chain. Its antigen is not identified. The record originates from a study of somatic mutations in cytotoxic T cells in rheumatoid arthritis. Overall study results and limits: Between rheumatoid arthritis patients and age-matched healthy controls, CD8+ T-cell clonality showed no significant difference. Each of about an eighth of the roughly 65 patients had a largest CD8+ clone that made up more than 20% of CD8+ cells. The study found CD8+ clonality increased with age in rheumatoid arthritis patients, not healthy controls. Nobody adjusted the slight TRBV07 underrepresentation in rheumatoid arthritis patients for multiple comparisons.

Germline-derived CDR1 and CDR2 are SEHNR and FQNEAQ (reference sequence). There are 16 residues in the CDR3. Germline trimming cut 5 bases from V and 5 bases from J; bases unmatched to any gene: 12. Libraries were prepared by immunoSEQ multiplex PCR; TCRdb keeps only in-frame clonotypes and omits some of them. The table lists about 14,000 clones, roughly 73% of them singletons. The TCR originated in an adult with rheumatoid arthritis. The specimen sequenced was CD8+ T cells sorted from blood. V usage is TRBV7-9 and J usage is TRBJ1-5; 7 bases align to TRBD1. CDR3 loop: CASSPKGDRVDQPQHF. The CDR3 DNA reads TGTGCCAGCAGCCCCAAGGGTGACAGGGTCGATCAGCCCCAGCATTTT.